This entry lists 4 T cell receptor beta chains sequenced from one sample in a study of identical twins. MiXCR, applied by TCRdb to the 5' RACE reads, yields one record per CDR3 protein. The sample contains hundreds of thousands of distinct CDR3 sequences, around 24% of which appear only once. A further study also used this sample, focusing on T cells expressing NK-cell markers.

Sequencing was carried out using CD4+ T cells sorted from blood. These TCRs come from a young woman in good health.

There are many counts of this clonotype. The chain combines TRBV7-2 with TRBJ1-5, with 9 positions matching TRBD1. Germline V gives CDR1 SGHTA, CDR2 FQGNSA. The CDR3 is 14 amino acids. V gave up 5 bases and J gave up 7 bases; unmatched junction bases: 6. DNA of the CDR3: TGTGCCAGCAGCCAGGGACAGGGCCGGCAGCCCCAGCATTTT. This encodes CASSQGQGRQPQHF.

This chain connects TRBV5-6 to TRBJ1-2; possible D gene TRBD1, 6 bases. Per the germline V gene, CDR1 is SGHDT and CDR2 is YYEEEE. CDR3 length: 12 residues. V was pared by 3 bases and J by 8 bases, with 11 bases between. DNA for the CDR3: TGTGCCAGCAGCTCAGGGGAATACGGCTACACCTTC. Residues: CASSSGEYGYTF.

The chain links TRBV7-3 to TRBJ2-2; D is uncertain. The germline V and J ends were trimmed by 3 bases and 2 bases, with 10 bases remaining between them. CDR1 and CDR2 (germline): SGHTA, FQGTGA. CDR3 size: 15 residues. The chain's CDR3 is CASSLAMPNTGELFF. The CDR3 bases are TGTGCCAGCAGCTTGGCGATGCCTAACACCGGGGAGCTGTTTTTT.

The rearrangement joins TRBV20-1 to TRBJ2-6; no reliable D call. This CDR3 has 12 residues. CDR1 and CDR2 (germline): DFQATT, SNEGSKA (reference sequence). The V gene lost 5 bases and the J gene lost 3 bases, with 5 bases spanning the gap. In nucleotides, the CDR3 is TGCAGTGCTCCGCGTGGGGCCAACGTCCTGACTTTC. Its protein product is CSAPRGANVLTF.